These 23 T cell receptor beta chains were all obtained from the same sample, sequenced in a study of CD4 T cells in relation to SARS-CoV-2 and coronaviruses. The unexposed donors gave CD4+ T cells in about 2010-2019, prior to COVID-19. The cells were cultured for under twelve days before CD4+ T cells were isolated. Here immunoSEQ multiplex PCR was the method, and the copy in TCRdb shows in-frame clones only, minus some. This table has 20,000 to 25,000 clones, about three quarters appearing once. These receptors are not linked to any known antigen. The specimen sequenced was CD4+ T cells from PBMCs, cultured in vitro. The receptors were gathered from a human donor in good health.

The chain has TRBV10-3 and TRBJ1-1; D remains ambiguous. The CDR3 length is 14 residues. V was trimmed by 4 bases and J by 5 bases, leaving 14 bases between them. CDR1 and CDR2 from the germline V gene are ENHRY and SYGVKD. The CDR3 sequence is CAISASEWETEAFF. DNA for the CDR3: TGTGCCATCAGTGCGTCGGAGTGGGAGACTGAAGCTTTCTTT.

This clone was observed once. The rearrangement joins TRBV28 to TRBJ1-5; D is unresolved. CDR1 and CDR2 from the germline V gene are MDHEN and SYDVKM. V was clipped by 6 bases and J by 6 bases, with 18 bases between them. The CDR3 runs to 15 residues. The CDR3 region has the DNA TGTGCCAGCAGCCCGCCGACCATGGGCAGTCAGCCCCAGCATTTT. It is translated as CASSPPTMGSQPQHF.

This chain joins TRBV10-1 and TRBJ2-7, with unresolved D. CDR1 is WNHNN, CDR2 SYGVQD, per germline (reference sequence). V lost 0 bases, J lost 5 bases, and 11 bases lay in between. The CDR3 consists of 14 residues. DNA of the CDR3: TGCGCCAGCAGTGAGTCTGTGGGCCGCGACGAGCAGTACTTC. The encoded protein is CASSESVGRDEQYF.

The V call is TRBV14, the J call TRBJ2-5; possibly TRBD1 or TRBD2 for D (5 bases each). Trimming pared 0 bases from V and 9 bases from J, leaving 14 bases between. Germline V gene sequence: CDR1 SGHDN, CDR2 FVKESK. The CDR3 runs to 14 residues. As DNA, the CDR3 is TGTGCCAGCAGCCAAGACGTATCGGGGCGGGCCCAGTACTTC. Translating it yields CASSQDVSGRAQYF.

The genes are TRBV28 and TRBJ1-1; maybe TRBD1 (5 bases). Germline lookup yields CDR1 MDHEN and CDR2 SYDVKM. This CDR3 contains 13 residues. Deletions cut 6 bases from V and 12 bases from J, with 20 bases between. CDR3: CASSDGTSTSPFF. Written as DNA, the CDR3 is TGTGCCAGCAGCGACGGGACTTCCACCTCACCTTTCTTT.

A few counts support this clone. This chain links TRBV5-4 with TRBJ1-3, with D uncertain. Trimming left V 1 base short and J 3 bases short, with 11 bases between. The CDR3 covers 15 residues. Germline CDR1 SGHNT, CDR2 YYREEE (reference sequence). CDR3 coding DNA: TGTGCCAGCAGCTTGAATGGTTTAGTTGGAAACACCATATATTTT. Its translation: CASSLNGLVGNTIYF.

This clone was picked up a small number of times. This sequence joins TRBV28 and TRBJ1-6; maybe TRBD1 (6 bases). CDR3 length equals 15 residues. Per the germline V gene, CDR1 is MDHEN and CDR2 is SYDVKM. Trimming shortened V by 8 bases and J by 3 bases, and 14 bases separated the two germline ends. Here the CDR3 DNA reads TGTGCCAGCCTTCCGGGACAACTCTATAATTCACCCCTCCACTTT. Its translation: CASLPGQLYNSPLHF.

The chain is built from TRBV21-1 and TRBJ2-1; no check of the table's D call, TRBD2, against the DNA was made. TRBV21-1 is described as a pseudogene. The CDR3 contains 16 residues. In DNA form, the CDR3 reads TGTGCCAGCAGACTAGCGGGAGACGGTAGGGACAATGAGCAGTTCTTC. The encoded protein is CASRLAGDGRDNEQFF.

The chain combines TRBV27 with TRBJ2-1, with D unclear. This CDR3 contains 15 residues. The germline gives CDR1 MNHEY, CDR2 SMNVEV (reference sequence). The ends were cut back, 2 bases at V and 0 bases at J, with 8 bases in the middle. DNA of the CDR3: TGTGCCAGCAGTTTAATGGGAAGCTCCTACAATGAGCAGTTCTTC. Amino acid sequence: CASSLMGSSYNEQFF.

The rearrangement uses TRBV7-9 and TRBJ2-2; no definite D call. Trimming cost V 5 bases and J 4 bases, with 11 bases left between them. Germline loops: CDR1 SEHNR, CDR2 FQNEAQ (reference sequence). This CDR3 region has 14 residues. The DNA for the CDR3 is TGTGCCAGCAGCCCGCTCGGGCCCACCGGGGAGCTGTTTTTT. Residues: CASSPLGPTGELFF.

The chain combines TRBV24-1 with TRBJ1-1; 9 bases align to TRBD1. The length of the CDR3 is 15 residues. Trimming at V came to 2 bases and at J to 4 bases, leaving 4 bases not matched to a gene. Looked up from germline, CDR1 is KGHDR and CDR2 is SFDVKD. The CDR3 is CATSDSGQGTTEAFF. The CDR3 DNA sequence: TGTGCCACCAGTGATTCCGGACAGGGGACCACTGAAGCTTTCTTT.

The chain carries TRBV15 and TRBJ2-3; possible D gene TRBD2, 6 bases. V was pared by 0 bases and J by 2 bases, with 15 bases between. CDR1 and CDR2 (germline): LNHNV, YYDKDF (reference sequence). The CDR3 length is 17 residues. CDR3 residues: CATSRDRGSGFTDTQYF. CDR3 coding DNA: TGTGCCACCAGCAGAGATCGGGGTAGCGGATTCACAGATACGCAGTATTTT.

The rearrangement links TRBV6-2 or TRBV6-3 to TRBJ1-5, with no clear D. Trimming removed 6 bases at V and 4 bases at J, with 13 bases between. Germline lookup yields CDR1 MNHEY and CDR2 SVGEGT. CDR3 length equals 14 residues. CDR3 amino acids: CASRYGSSNQPQHF. The DNA for the CDR3 is TGTGCCAGCAGATACGGCAGCTCTAATCAGCCCCAGCATTTT.

This clone occurred a few times. The chain uses TRBV4-1 and TRBJ1-4, with TRBD1 identical over 7 bases. Germline assignment: CDR1 MGHRA and CDR2 YSYEKL. The length of the CDR3 is 13 residues. J lost 5 bases, V lost 8 bases, and 5 bases had no gene match. CDR3 region: CASLDRENEKLFF. CDR3 DNA: TGCGCCAGCCTAGACAGGGAGAATGAAAAACTGTTTTTT.

The chain combines TRBV24-1 with TRBJ1-2; D uncertain. CDR3 length: 16 residues. Per germline, CDR1 KGHDR and CDR2 SFDVKD. Trimming stripped 1 base from V and 4 bases from J, with 15 bases between. This chain's CDR3 is CATSDFRDGLFYGYTF. Here the CDR3 DNA reads TGTGCCACCAGTGATTTTCGCGACGGTCTTTTCTATGGCTACACCTTC.

This chain links TRBV7-9 with TRBJ1-1, with TRBD1 matching 8 bases. The CDR3 contains 12 residues. The V gene end was trimmed by 5 bases and the J gene end by 8 bases; junction bases not matched to a gene: 4. The V gene's germline CDR1 is SEHNR and CDR2 FQNEAQ (reference sequence). In DNA form, the CDR3 reads TGTGCCAGCAGCCCCGGACAGGGAGAAGCTTTCTTT. Translated, it gives CASSPGQGEAFF.

The chain recombines TRBV5-6 with TRBJ2-7, with D possibly being TRBD1 or TRBD2 (5 bases each). CDR3 length equals 13 residues. Trimming stripped 4 bases from V and 2 bases from J, with 10 bases between. CDR1 and CDR2 from the germline V gene are SGHDT and YYEEEE. The CDR3 DNA is TGTGCCAGCAGCCCGGGACGGACCTACGAGCAGTACTTC. It codes for CASSPGRTYEQYF.

V gene TRBV11-2 combines with J gene TRBJ1-2; D is possibly TRBD1 (5 bases). Germline CDR1 is SGHAT and CDR2 is FQNNGV. The V end was cut by 0 bases, the J end by 6 bases, with 20 bases between. The CDR3 totals 17 residues. The CDR3 DNA is TGTGCCAGCAGCTTAGATCTATCCTTCGGGGACTACAATGGCTACACCTTC. Translation gives CASSLDLSFGDYNGYTF.

J is TRBJ2-5 and V is TRBV7-3, with 7 bases fitting TRBD1. Germline V lookup: CDR1 SGHTA, CDR2 FQGTGA. The CDR3 consists of 17 residues. The V gene end was trimmed by 0 bases and the J gene end by 1 base; junction bases not matched to a gene: 8. The CDR3 nucleotides read TGTGCCAGCAGCTTAACGTTCGGGACAGAGCCCCAAGAGACCCAGTACTTC. Its protein is CASSLTFGTEPQETQYF. Looking up the rest from reference TRBV7-3 and TRBJ2-5 gives the full variable domain: GAGVSQTPSNKVTEKGKYVELRCDPISGHTALYWYRQSLGQGPEFLIYFQGTGAADDSGLPNDRFFAVRPEGSVSTLKIQRTERGDSAVYLCASSLTFGTEPQETQYFGPGTRLLVL.

The rearrangement links TRBV9 to TRBJ2-2, with D unresolved. Between the trimmed V and J ends, which lost 2 bases and 0 bases, there was a span of 11 bases. From germline, CDR1 is SGDLS and CDR2 YYNGEE. The CDR3 sequence is 16 residues long. CDR3 nucleotide sequence: TGTGCCAGCAGCGTTAGGTCGCAGACGAACACCGGGGAGCTGTTTTTT. The encoded protein is CASSVRSQTNTGELFF.

V and J are TRBV6-6 and TRBJ2-1; possibly TRBD2 for D (5 bases). Looked up from germline, CDR1 is MNHNY and CDR2 is SVGAGI (reference sequence). The CDR3 contains 12 residues. V was pared by 2 bases and J by 13 bases, with 12 bases between. CDR3 sequence: CASSYRGERQFF. In DNA, the CDR3 is TGTGCCAGCAGTTACCGGGGAGAGCGCCAGTTCTTC.

This chain uses TRBV25-1 with TRBJ2-7, with TRBD1 identical over 11 bases. Trimming took 1 base from V and 5 from J; bases not matched to a gene: 7. This CDR3 has 16 residues. The germline CDR1 and CDR2 sequences are MGHDK and SYGVNS. CDR3 in amino acids: CASSELEGQGGNEQYF. The CDR3 DNA is TGTGCCAGCAGTGAATTAGAGGGACAGGGGGGTAACGAGCAGTACTTC.

The rearrangement links TRBV7-9 to TRBJ2-5; D remains ambiguous. CDR1 SEHNR and CDR2 FQNEAQ come from the germline V gene (reference sequence). Trimming pared 5 bases from V and 5 bases from J, leaving 6 bases between. The length of the CDR3 is 11 residues. The CDR3 loop reads CASSDPETQYF. The DNA of the CDR3 is TGTGCCAGCAGCGACCCTGAGACCCAGTACTTC.